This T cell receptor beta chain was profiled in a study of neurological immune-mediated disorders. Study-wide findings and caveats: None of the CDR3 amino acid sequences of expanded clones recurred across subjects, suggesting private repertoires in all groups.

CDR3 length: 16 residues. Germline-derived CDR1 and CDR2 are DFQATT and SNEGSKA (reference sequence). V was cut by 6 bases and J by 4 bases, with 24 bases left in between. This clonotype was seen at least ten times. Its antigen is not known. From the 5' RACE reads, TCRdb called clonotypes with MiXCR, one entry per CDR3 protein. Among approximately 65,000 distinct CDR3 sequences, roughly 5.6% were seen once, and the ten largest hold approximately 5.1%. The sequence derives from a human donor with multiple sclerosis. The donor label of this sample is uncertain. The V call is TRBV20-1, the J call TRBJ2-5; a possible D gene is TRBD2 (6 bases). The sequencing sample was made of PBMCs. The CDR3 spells CSARSPSYGSGETQYF. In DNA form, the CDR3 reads TGCAGTGCCAGGAGTCCTAGCTACGGGAGCGGAGAGACCCAGTACTTC.